This T cell receptor beta chain was captured in a study of control samples from healthy donors and cancer patients (TCRdb year 2020). Turning to this clone: This receptor's antigen is unknown. Nothing much larger sits one base from this clone, and base qualities are not available.

The germline V gene specifies SGDLS as CDR1 and YYNGEE as CDR2. The CDR3 runs 15 amino acids, cysteine and phenylalanine included. Only the CDR3 DNA stays, 45 bases, in frame from base 1. Clipping removes 0 bases from V and 4 bases from J, with 4 as the unmatched junction base count. The protocol used for the library was the immunoSEQ multiplex PCR assay. What TCRdb holds here is the immuneACCESS table cut down to in-frame rearrangements. Part of the clones is not present; checked against another copy, under half of the missing clones reflect an unresolved V gene, and the others are unexplained. This sample comprises some 150,000 clones, around 90% of them detected only once. The top ten clones comprise approximately 3.4% of the sample.

The origin of this receptor is a man aged 30 to 45 in good health. The source material was blood. The receptor chain draws on TRBV9 and TRBJ1-3, with TRBD1 identical over 7 junction bases. The CDR3 region reads CASSVETGLGNTIYF. In nucleotides, the sequence is TGTGCCAGCAGCGTAGAGACAGGGTTGGGAAACACCATATATTTT.